This T cell receptor beta chain was sequenced during a study of human T cells and chemical hapten exposure. Specified time point: healthy volunteer bleed at 6 weeks. The total RNA was obtained from whole blood that was not fractionated. MiXCR, applied by TCRdb to the RACE reads, yields one record per CDR3 protein. The table shows about 80,000 distinct CDR3 sequences, with around 9.4% occurring only once. This clonotype was seen at least ten times. Germline V gene data show CDR1 as MNHEY and CDR2 as SVGAGI. The CDR3 has 11 residues. Trimming shortened V by 4 bases and J by 7 bases, and 7 bases separated the two germline ends.

Sequencing was done on a sample of whole blood. The V gene is TRBV6-5, the J gene TRBJ1-2; no clear D gene. The TCR originated in a female donor in good health. Some clones in this sample may be carry-over from other donors' samples. The CDR3 coding sequence is TGTGCCAGCAGTTCCCTAGGTGGCTACACCTTC. This gives the protein CASSSLGGYTF.